The clone carrying this TCR beta chain came up once. Its specificity is unknown. The data derive from a study of graft-versus-host responses after intestinal transplantation. The wider study: Recipients had transplants, and these were multivisceral, liver-intestinal, or isolated intestinal. Every one of the recipients received anti-thymocyte globulin induction and afterwards took tacrolimus and steroids for 3 to 4 years. Study observations and caveats: GvH clones surfaced in recipient marrow, some emerging earlier in ileum or blood. High graft-versus-host to host-versus-graft clonal ratios were found in allografts of patients who had graft-donor T cell macrochimerism.

This CDR3 region has 13 residues. The germline gives CDR1 SGHRS, CDR2 YFSETQ. Trimming left V 3 bases short and J 1 base short, with 7 bases between. Generated by immunoSEQ multiplex PCR, the TCRdb table keeps only in-frame clones and is missing some. The data hold approximately 100,000 clones, with approximately 93% observed a single time. The source is a human donor who received an intestinal transplant. The sample here was unstimulated CD8+ T cells sorted from spleen or lymph node cells, taken before intestinal transplant. The V gene is TRBV5-1, the J gene TRBJ1-1, with D tentatively TRBD1 (6 bases). CDR3 DNA: TGCGCCAGCAGCTGGACAGAGAACACTGAAGCTTTCTTT. The encoded protein is CASSWTENTEAFF.